This TCR beta chain was retrieved from a study of blood T cell repertoires in COVID-19. Study background: COVID-19 samples, acute and convalescent, were from the United States, Italy and Spain. Sample material is recorded as cDNA or gDNA derived from T cells, B-cell-depleted T cells, or PBMCs.

Original data processing: Scientists estimated how many nucleated cells there were by amplifying reference gene primers. The table came from immunoSEQ multiplex PCR; TCRdb's copy has only in-frame clones and leaves some out. V and J calls and clone size are as listed in that table; D and trimming were resolved from the DNA. The data contain 270,000 or so clones, roughly 89% of them singletons. The CDR3 totals 13 residues. The germline gives CDR1 KGHSH, CDR2 LQKENI. The V end lost 3 bases, the J end lost 8 bases, and 10 bases lay between the germline ends. A Seattle source enrolled patients during active infection and followed them longitudinally.

The specimen sequenced was peripheral blood. This clonotype was obtained from a woman aged 55 to 70 with COVID-19, enrolled during active disease. The rearrangement joins TRBV18 to TRBJ1-4; D is ambiguous. In DNA form, the CDR3 reads TGTGCCAGCTCACCCCCCCCCGTCGAAAAACTGTTTTTT. It yields the protein CASSPPPVEKLFF.